This section outlines one TCR beta chain sequence together with its context. The data were taken from a study of shared T cell receptors in the human thymus. The germline V gene encodes CDR1 MGHRA and CDR2 YSYEKL. The CDR3 is 16 amino acids. J gave up 9 bases and V 0 bases, and 7 bases lay outside the gene matches. Libraries were prepared by immunoSEQ multiplex PCR; TCRdb keeps only in-frame clonotypes and omits some of them. This table holds about 660,000 clones, approximately 89% found once. These sequences were also reported in another study, on human thymus T cells. As reported in that work: The thymus tissue came from resections taken during corrective heart surgery. Thymic and blood repertoires seemed to favor certain V and J genes. Unrelated individuals had highly overlapping thymic repertoires, as reported in related research.

This rearrangement joins TRBV4-1 to TRBJ1-6, with 8 bases that match TRBD1. Sequenced input: thymocytes. The sequence came from a boy less than two years old with a congenital heart defect. The CDR3 here is CASSQDVGQGGSPLHF. DNA for the CDR3: TGCGCCAGCAGCCAAGACGTCGGACAGGGAGGTTCACCCCTCCACTTT.